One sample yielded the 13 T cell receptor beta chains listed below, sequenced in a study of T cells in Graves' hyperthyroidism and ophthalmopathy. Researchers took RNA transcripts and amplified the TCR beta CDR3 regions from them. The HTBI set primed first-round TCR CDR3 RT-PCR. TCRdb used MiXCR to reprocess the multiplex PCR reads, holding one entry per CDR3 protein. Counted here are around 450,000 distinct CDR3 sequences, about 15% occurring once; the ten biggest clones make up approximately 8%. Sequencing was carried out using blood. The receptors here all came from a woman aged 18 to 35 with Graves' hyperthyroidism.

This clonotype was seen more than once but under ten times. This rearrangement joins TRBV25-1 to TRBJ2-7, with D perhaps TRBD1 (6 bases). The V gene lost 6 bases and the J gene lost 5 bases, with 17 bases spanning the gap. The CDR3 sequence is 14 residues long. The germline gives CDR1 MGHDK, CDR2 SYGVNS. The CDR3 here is CASRTGSSGNEQYF. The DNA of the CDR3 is TGTGCCAGCAGGACAGGTTCCTCGGGGAACGAGCAGTACTTC.

DNA of the CDR3: TGTGCCAGCATATCAGGACGGAACACTGAAGCTTTCTTT. Translated: CASISGRNTEAFF. The chain carries TRBV6-1 and TRBJ1-1; D unclear. The CDR3 is 13 residues long. The germline V and J ends were trimmed by 7 bases and 1 base, with 10 bases remaining between them. CDR1 is MNHNS, CDR2 SASEGT, per germline.

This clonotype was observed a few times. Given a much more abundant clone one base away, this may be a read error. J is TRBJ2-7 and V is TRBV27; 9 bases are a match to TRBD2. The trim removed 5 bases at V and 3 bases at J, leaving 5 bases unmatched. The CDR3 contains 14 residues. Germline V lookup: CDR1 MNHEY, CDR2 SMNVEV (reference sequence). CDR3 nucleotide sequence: TGTGCCAGCAGTCGGGCTAGCGGGGTCTACGAGCAGTACTTC. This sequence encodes CASSRASGVYEQYF.

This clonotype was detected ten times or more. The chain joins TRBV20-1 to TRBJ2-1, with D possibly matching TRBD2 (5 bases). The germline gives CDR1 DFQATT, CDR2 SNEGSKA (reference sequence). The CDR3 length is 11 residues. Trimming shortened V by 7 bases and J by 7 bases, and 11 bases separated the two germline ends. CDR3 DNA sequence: TGCAGTGGCCTAGCTAAAAATGAGCAGTTCTTC. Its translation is CSGLAKNEQFF.

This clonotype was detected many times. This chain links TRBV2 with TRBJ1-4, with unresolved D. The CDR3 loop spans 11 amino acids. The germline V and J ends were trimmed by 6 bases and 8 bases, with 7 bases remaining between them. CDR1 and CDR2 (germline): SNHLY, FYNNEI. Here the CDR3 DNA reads TGTGCCAGCAGGTCTTGGGAAAAACTGTTTTTT. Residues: CASRSWEKLFF.

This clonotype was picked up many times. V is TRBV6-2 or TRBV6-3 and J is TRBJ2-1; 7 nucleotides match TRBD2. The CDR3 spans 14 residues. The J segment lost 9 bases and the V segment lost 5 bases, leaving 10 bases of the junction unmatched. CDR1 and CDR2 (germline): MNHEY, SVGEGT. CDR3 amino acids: CASSQWQRGGEQFF. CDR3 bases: TGTGCCAGCAGTCAATGGCAGCGGGGCGGTGAGCAGTTCTTC.

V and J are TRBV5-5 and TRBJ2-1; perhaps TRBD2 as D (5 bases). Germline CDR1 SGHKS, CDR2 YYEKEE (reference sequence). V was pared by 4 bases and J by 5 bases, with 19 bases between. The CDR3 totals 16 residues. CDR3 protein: CASSLKTRAGDNEQFF. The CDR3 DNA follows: TGTGCCAGCAGCCTGAAGACCCGGGCGGGCGACAATGAGCAGTTCTTC. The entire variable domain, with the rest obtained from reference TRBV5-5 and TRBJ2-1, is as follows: DAGVTQSPTHLIKTRGQQVTLRCSPISGHKSVSWYQQVLGQGPQFIFQYYEKEERGRGNFPDRFSARQFPNYSSELNVNALLLGDSALYLCASSLKTRAGDNEQFFGPGTRLTVL.

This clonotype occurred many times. The CDR3: CASSSGTGENNSPLHF. The CDR3 DNA reads TGTGCCAGCAGCTCCGGGACAGGCGAAAATAATTCACCCCTCCACTTT. The V and J genes are TRBV9 and TRBJ1-6; 8 nucleotides line up with TRBD1. The CDR3 is 16 amino acids. The trim removed 4 bases at V and 5 bases at J, leaving 8 bases unmatched. CDR1 and CDR2 from the germline V gene are SGDLS and YYNGEE.

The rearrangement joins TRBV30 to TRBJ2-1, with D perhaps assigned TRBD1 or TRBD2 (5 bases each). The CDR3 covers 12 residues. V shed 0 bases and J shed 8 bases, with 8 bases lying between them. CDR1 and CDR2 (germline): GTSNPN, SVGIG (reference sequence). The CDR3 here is CAWSVEGHEQFF. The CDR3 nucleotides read TGTGCCTGGAGTGTAGAGGGGCATGAGCAGTTCTTC.

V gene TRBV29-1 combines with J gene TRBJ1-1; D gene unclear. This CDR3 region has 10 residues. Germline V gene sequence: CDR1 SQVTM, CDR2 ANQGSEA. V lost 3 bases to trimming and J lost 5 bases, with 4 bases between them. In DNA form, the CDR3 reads TGCAGCGTTGAGGGAACTGAAGCTTTCTTT. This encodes CSVEGTEAFF.

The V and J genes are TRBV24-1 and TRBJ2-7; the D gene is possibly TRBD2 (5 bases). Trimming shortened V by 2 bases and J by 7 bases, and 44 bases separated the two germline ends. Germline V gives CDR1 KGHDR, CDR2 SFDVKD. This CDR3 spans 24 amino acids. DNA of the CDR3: TGTGCCACCAGTGATTCCTCTCGCGGGTCCAGCCACACCAGCCCCCAGGAGTACTTGTATGAGCAGTACTTC. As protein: CATSDSSRGSSHTSPQEYLYEQYF.

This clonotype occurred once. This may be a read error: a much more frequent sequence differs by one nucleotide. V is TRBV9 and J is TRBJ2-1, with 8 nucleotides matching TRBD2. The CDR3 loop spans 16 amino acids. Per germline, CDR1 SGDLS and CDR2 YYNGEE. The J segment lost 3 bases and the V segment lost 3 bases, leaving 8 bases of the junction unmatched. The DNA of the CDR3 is TGTGCCAGCAGCGACTCTCAGGGACTAGACTACAATGAGCAGTTCTTC. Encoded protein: CASSDSQGLDYNEQFF.

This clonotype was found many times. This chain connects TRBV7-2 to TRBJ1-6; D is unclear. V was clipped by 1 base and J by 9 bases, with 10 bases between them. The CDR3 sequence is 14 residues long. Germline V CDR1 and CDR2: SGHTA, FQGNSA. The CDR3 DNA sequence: TGTGCCAGCAGCTTAGTAAAGCGGTTTTCACCCCTCCACTTT. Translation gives CASSLVKRFSPLHF.